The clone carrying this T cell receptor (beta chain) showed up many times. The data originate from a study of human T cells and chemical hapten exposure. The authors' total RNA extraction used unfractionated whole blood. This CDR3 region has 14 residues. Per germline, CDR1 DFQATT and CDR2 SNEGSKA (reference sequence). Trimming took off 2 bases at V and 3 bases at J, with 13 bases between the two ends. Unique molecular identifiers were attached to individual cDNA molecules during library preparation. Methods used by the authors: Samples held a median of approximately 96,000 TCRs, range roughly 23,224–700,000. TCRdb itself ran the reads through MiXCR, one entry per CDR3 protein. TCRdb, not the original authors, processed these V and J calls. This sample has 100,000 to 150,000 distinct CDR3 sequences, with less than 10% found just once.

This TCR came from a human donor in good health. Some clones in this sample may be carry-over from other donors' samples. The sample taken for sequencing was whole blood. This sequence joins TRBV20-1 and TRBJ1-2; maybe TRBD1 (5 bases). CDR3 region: CSARTRVNDYGYTF. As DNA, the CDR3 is TGCAGTGCTAGAACCAGGGTCAACGACTATGGCTACACCTTC.